This section outlines one T cell receptor beta chain sequence together with its context. Its antigen is undetermined. This sample is drawn from a study of T cell responses to AZD1222 COVID-19 vaccine. On the study more broadly: Investigators merged groups given second doses at roughly 4 or roughly 12 weeks.

Repertoires were generated with immunoSEQ multiplex PCR, while TCRdb's copy carries only in-frame clones and drops some. There are about 92,000 clones in the sample; roughly nine tenths occur only once, and 7.5% lies in the top ten. This CDR3 has 14 residues. CDR1 and CDR2 from the germline V gene are SGHTA and FQGNSA. The junction had 4 bases not matched to a gene; V was cut back by 5 bases and J by 2 bases. General study points: The breadth and depth of Spike-specific TCRs increased once two AZD1222 doses had been given. The CD4 TCRs associated with vaccination extended across spike and predominated at 160-218 and 743-854. Unmutated regions of variants are reportedly targeted by nearly half of spike-specific TCRs.

This chain uses TRBV7-2 with TRBJ1-2; 8 bases match TRBD1. This TCR derives from an adult in good health. Sequencing used peripheral blood, obtained on day 0 of AZD1222 vaccination. CDR3 DNA sequence: TGTGCCAGCAGCACTCGGACAGGGAACTATGGCTACACCTTC. Protein: CASSTRTGNYGYTF.